The T cell receptor (beta chain) under discussion was sequenced for a study of shared clonotypes between healthy human individuals. Healthy HIV-negative adults without recent acute infections or vaccinations served as donors. CDR1 SGHTA and CDR2 FQGNSA come from the germline V gene. The CDR3 has 15 amino acids. Between the trimmed V and J ends, which lost 1 base and 1 base, there was a span of 8 bases. The assay was immunoSEQ multiplex PCR, and TCRdb's table has in-frame clones only and misses some. This table has millions of clones, roughly 92% appearing once. This receptor was identified in a man younger than 35 in good health. The chain recombines TRBV7-2 with TRBJ2-4; no clear D gene. Sequenced sample: naive CD4+ T cells sorted from blood. Subset here: CD45RA+ positively selected. CDR3 DNA: TGTGCCAGCAGCTTAGTGCCTGAGGCCAAAAACATTCAGTACTTC. It codes for CASSLVPEAKNIQYF.